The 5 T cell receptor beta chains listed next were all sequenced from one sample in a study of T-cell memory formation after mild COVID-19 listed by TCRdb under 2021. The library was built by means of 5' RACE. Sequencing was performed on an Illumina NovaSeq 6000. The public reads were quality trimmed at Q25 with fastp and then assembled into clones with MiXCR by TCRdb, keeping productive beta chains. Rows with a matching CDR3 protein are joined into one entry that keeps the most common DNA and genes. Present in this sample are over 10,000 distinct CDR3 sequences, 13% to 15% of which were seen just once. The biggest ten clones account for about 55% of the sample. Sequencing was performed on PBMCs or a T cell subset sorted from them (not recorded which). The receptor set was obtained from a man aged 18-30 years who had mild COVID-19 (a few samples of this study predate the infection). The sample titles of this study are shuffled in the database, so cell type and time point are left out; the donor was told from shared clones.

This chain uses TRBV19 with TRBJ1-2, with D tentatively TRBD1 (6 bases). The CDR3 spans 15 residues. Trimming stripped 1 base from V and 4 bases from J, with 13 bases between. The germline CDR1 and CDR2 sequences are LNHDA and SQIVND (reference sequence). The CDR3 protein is CASSIGGATLYGYTF. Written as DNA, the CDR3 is TGTGCCAGTAGTATAGGGGGGGCGACCCTCTATGGCTACACCTTC. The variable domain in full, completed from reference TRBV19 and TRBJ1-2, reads DGGITQSPKYLFRKEGQNVTLSCEQNLNHDAMYWYRQDPGQGLRLIYYSQIVNDFQKGDIAEGYSVSREKKESFPLTVTSAQKNPTAFYLCASSIGGATLYGYTFGSGTRLTVV.

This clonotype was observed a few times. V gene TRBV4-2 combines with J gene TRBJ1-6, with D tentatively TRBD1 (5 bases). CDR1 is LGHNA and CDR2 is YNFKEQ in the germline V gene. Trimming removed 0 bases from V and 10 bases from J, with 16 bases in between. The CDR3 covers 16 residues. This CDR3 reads CASSQDAQVRESPLHF. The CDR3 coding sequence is TGTGCCAGCAGCCAAGATGCTCAGGTCAGGGAATCACCCCTCCACTTT.

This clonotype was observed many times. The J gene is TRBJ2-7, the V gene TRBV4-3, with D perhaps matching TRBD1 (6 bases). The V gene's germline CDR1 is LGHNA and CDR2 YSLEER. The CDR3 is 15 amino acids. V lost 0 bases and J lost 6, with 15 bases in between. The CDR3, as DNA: TGCGCCAGCAGCCAAGATTGGGCAGGGGAAGGCGAGCAGTACTTC. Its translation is CASSQDWAGEGEQYF.

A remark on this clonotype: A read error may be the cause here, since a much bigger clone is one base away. CDR3 sequence reads: CASSHHHPSQGRELIF. CDR3 coding DNA: TGCGCCAGCAGCCACCACCACCCTTCGCAGGGTCGGGAGCTGATTTTT. The rearrangement links TRBV4-1 to TRBJ2-2, with D possibly being TRBD2 (6 bases). CDR3 length: 16 residues. CDR1 is MGHRA and CDR2 is YSYEKL in the germline V gene.

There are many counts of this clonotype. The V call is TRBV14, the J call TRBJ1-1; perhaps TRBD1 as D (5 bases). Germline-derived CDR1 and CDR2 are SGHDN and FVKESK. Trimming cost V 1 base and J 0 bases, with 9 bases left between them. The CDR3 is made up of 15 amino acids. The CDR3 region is CASSQAGALNTEAFF. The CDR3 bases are TGTGCCAGCAGCCAAGCCGGGGCGCTGAACACTGAAGCTTTCTTT.